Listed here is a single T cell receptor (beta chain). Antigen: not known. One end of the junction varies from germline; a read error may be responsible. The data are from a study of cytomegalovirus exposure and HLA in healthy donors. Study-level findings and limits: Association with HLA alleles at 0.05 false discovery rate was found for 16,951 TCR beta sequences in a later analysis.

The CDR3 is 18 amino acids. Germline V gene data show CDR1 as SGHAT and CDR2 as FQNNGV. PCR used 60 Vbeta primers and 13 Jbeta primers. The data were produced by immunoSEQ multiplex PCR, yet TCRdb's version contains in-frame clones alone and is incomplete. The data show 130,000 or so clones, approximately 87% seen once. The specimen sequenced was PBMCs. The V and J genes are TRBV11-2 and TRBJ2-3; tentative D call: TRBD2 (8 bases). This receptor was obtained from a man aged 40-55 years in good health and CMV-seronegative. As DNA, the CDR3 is TGTGCCAGCAGCTCCCTAGGACAGGCTAGGACTAGCACAGATACGCAATATTTT. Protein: CASSSLGQARTSTDTQYF.